This T cell receptor (beta chain) derives from a study of blood T cell repertoires in COVID-19. Original analysis: For nucleated cells, counts were estimated from reference gene primer amplification. Some clones are missing from TCRdb's copy, which holds only in-frame ones; the method was immunoSEQ multiplex PCR. The V and J calls and the clone size are those of that table, but D and trimming were determined from the DNA. The profile shows 61,000 or so clones, under 85% of them singletons. Sequenced input: peripheral blood. The receptor was isolated from a woman aged 65 to 85 with acute or convalescent COVID-19.

The CDR3 DNA is TGCAGCGTTGGTGAGCGGGGGGGCAATGAGCAGTTCTTC. Its protein product is CSVGERGGNEQFF. The chain employs TRBV29-1 and TRBJ2-1; 10 bases agree with TRBD2. V was clipped by 4 bases and J by 6 bases; unmatched bases: 3. Germline-derived CDR1 and CDR2 are SQVTM and ANQGSEA. The CDR3 sequence is 13 residues long.